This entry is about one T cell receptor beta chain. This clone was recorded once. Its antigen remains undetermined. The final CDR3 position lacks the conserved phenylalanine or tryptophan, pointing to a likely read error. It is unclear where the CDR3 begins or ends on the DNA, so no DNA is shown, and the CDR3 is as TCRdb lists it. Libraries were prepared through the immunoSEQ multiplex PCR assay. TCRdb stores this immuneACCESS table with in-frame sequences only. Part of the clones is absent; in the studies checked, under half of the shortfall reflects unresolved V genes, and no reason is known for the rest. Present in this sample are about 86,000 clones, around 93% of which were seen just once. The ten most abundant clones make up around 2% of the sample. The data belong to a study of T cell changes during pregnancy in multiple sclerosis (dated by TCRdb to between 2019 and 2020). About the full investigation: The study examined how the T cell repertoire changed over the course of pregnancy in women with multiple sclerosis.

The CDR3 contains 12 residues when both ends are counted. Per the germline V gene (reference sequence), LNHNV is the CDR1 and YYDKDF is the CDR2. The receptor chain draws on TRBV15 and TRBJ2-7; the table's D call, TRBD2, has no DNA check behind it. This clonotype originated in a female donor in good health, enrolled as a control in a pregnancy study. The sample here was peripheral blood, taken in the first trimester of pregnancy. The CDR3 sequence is CATSAGPRAYGP.